The 13 T cell receptor beta chains presented below share a single source sample, sequenced in a study of blood T cell repertoires in COVID-19. Libraries were prepared by immunoSEQ multiplex PCR; TCRdb keeps only in-frame clonotypes and omits some of them. The sample carries some 72,000 clones, 85% to 90% recorded once. Sequencing was carried out using peripheral blood. These TCRs come from a man between 60 and 75 years old with acute or convalescent COVID-19.

V gene TRBV7-2 combines with J gene TRBJ1-6; no firm D call. This CDR3 has 12 residues. The V and J ends lost 6 bases and 10 bases respectively, with 10 bases between them. Germline V gene lookup returns CDR1 SGHTA and CDR2 FQGNSA. CDR3 nucleotides: TGTGCCAGCAGTCTACAGTACTCACCCCTCCACTTT. It is translated as CASSLQYSPLHF.

The rearrangement joins TRBV5-6 to TRBJ1-6; D is possibly TRBD1 (5 bases). Germline assignment: CDR1 SGHDT and CDR2 YYEEEE. This CDR3 contains 15 residues. V was pared by 0 bases and J by 6 bases, with 10 bases between. This chain's CDR3 is CASSLGGRTNSPLHF. The CDR3 DNA is TGTGCCAGCAGCTTGGGGGGCAGGACTAATTCACCCCTCCACTTT.

V gene TRBV2 combines with J gene TRBJ1-6; 7 bases align to TRBD1. Germline CDR1 reads SNHLY; CDR2 reads FYNNEI. J was trimmed by 4 bases and V by 2 bases; bases with no gene match: 2. CDR3 size: 15 residues. This CDR3 reads CASSERQGYNSPLHF. CDR3 sequence (DNA): TGTGCCAGCAGTGAAAGACAGGGTTATAATTCACCCCTCCACTTT.

J is TRBJ2-1 and V is TRBV2, with D possibly matching TRBD1 (5 bases). Germline V gene lookup returns CDR1 SNHLY and CDR2 FYNNEI. V was clipped by 7 bases and J by 7 bases, with 23 bases between them. This CDR3 contains 16 residues. In DNA, the CDR3 is TGTGCCAGCATAACTCAAAGGGGCCAGATCCCTAATGAGCAGTTCTTC. Residues: CASITQRGQIPNEQFF.

The chain is built from TRBV9 and TRBJ2-5; possibly TRBD1 for D (6 bases). The CDR3 covers 16 residues. From germline, CDR1 is SGDLS and CDR2 YYNGEE. Trimming cost V 4 bases and J 7 bases, with 23 bases left between them. For the CDR3, the DNA is TGTGCCAGCAGCCCCCGACAGGCCCCAACGGACGGGACCCAGTACTTC. It is translated as CASSPRQAPTDGTQYF.

The chain uses TRBV24-1 and TRBJ1-1; 8 bases are shared with TRBD1. Germline lookup yields CDR1 KGHDR and CDR2 SFDVKD. The ends lost 5 bases at V and 7 bases at J; junction bases unmatched: 11. The CDR3 length is 15 residues. The CDR3 DNA is TGTGCCACCAGTGGCACCGGACAGGGCATCGGTGAAGCTTTCTTT. Protein product: CATSGTGQGIGEAFF.

The chain joins TRBV10-1 to TRBJ2-5, with unresolved D. This CDR3 region has 13 residues. Trimming stripped 6 bases from V and 4 bases from J, with 12 bases between. The germline gives CDR1 WNHNN, CDR2 SYGVQD (reference sequence). This CDR3 reads CASSRAVRETQYF. CDR3 DNA sequence: TGCGCCAGCAGCCGAGCCGTAAGAGAGACCCAGTACTTC.

V is TRBV7-3 and J is TRBJ1-1, with D possibly being TRBD1 (5 bases). This CDR3 has 15 residues. V was trimmed by 1 base and J by 0 bases, leaving 9 bases between them. Germline V gives CDR1 SGHTA, CDR2 FQGTGA. Written as DNA, the CDR3 is TGTGCCAGCAGCTTAAACGGACACTTGAACACTGAAGCTTTCTTT. Its protein product is CASSLNGHLNTEAFF. The whole variable domain, remainder taken from reference TRBV7-3 and TRBJ1-1, is GAGVSQTPSNKVTEKGKYVELRCDPISGHTALYWYRQSLGQGPEFLIYFQGTGAADDSGLPNDRFFAVRPEGSVSTLKIQRTERGDSAVYLCASSLNGHLNTEAFFGQGTRLTVV.

The V gene is TRBV5-1, the J gene TRBJ1-3, with 7 nucleotides matching TRBD1. Germline V gene data show CDR1 as SGHRS and CDR2 as YFSETQ. J lost 3 bases, V lost 0 bases, and 0 bases had no gene match. The CDR3 totals 14 residues. CDR3 DNA: TGCGCCAGCAGCTTGGCAGGGGGTGGAAACACCATATATTTT. Encoded protein: CASSLAGGGNTIYF.

This clone was picked up one time. The chain links TRBV19 to TRBJ2-7; 11 nucleotides agree with TRBD1. The germline V gene has CDR1 LNHDA and CDR2 SQIVND (reference sequence). The CDR3 is 15 residues long. Trimming cost V 4 bases and J 5 bases; bases outside gene matches: 7. CDR3 sequence reads: CASSTSGTGGDEQYF. The CDR3 region has the DNA TGTGCCAGTAGTACCTCCGGGACAGGGGGTGACGAGCAGTACTTC. The full variable domain, rest sourced from reference TRBV19 and TRBJ2-7, is DGGITQSPKYLFRKEGQNVTLSCEQNLNHDAMYWYRQDPGQGLRLIYYSQIVNDFQKGDIAEGYSVSREKKESFPLTVTSAQKNPTAFYLCASSTSGTGGDEQYFGPGTRLTVT.

The chain is built from TRBV10-1 and TRBJ2-6; D may be TRBD2 (6 bases). The CDR3 is made up of 19 amino acids. Trimming cost V 2 bases and J 1 base, with 18 bases left between them. CDR1 and CDR2 (germline): WNHNN, SYGVQD (reference sequence). The CDR3 DNA is TGCGCCAGCAGTGAGGGGCGGGAAGATTACAATTCTGGGGCCAACGTCCTGACTTTC. It yields the protein CASSEGREDYNSGANVLTF.

The gene calls are TRBV11-3 and TRBJ1-3, with D possibly TRBD1 on 6 matching bases. Trimming removed 5 bases from V and 1 base from J, with 9 bases in between. This CDR3 has 14 amino acids. Germline assignment: CDR1 SGHNT and CDR2 YENEEA. The CDR3 sequence is CASSDRSSGNTIYF. CDR3 nucleotides: TGTGCCAGCAGCGACAGGTCATCTGGAAACACCATATATTTT. The entire variable domain, with the rest obtained from reference TRBV11-3 and TRBJ1-3, is as follows: EAGVVQSPRYKIIEKKQPVAFWCNPISGHNTLYWYLQNLGQGPELLIRYENEEAVDDSQLPKDRFSAERLKGVDSTLKIQPAELGDSAVYLCASSDRSSGNTIYFGEGSWLTVV.

V and J are TRBV4-2 and TRBJ2-7; D is perhaps TRBD2 (6 bases). Germline CDR1 is LGHNA and CDR2 is YNFKEQ. Between the trimmed V and J ends, which lost 0 bases and 0 bases, there was a span of 9 bases. This CDR3 has 15 amino acids. CDR3 amino acids: CASSQDQRASYEQYF. Here the CDR3 DNA reads TGTGCCAGCAGCCAAGATCAGCGGGCCTCCTACGAGCAGTACTTC.